Below, 17 T cell receptor beta chains from the same sample are listed, as sequenced in a study of T cells in Graves' hyperthyroidism and ophthalmopathy. Regions amplified from RNA transcripts were the TCR beta CDR3 regions. First-round RT-PCR with HTBI primers amplified the TCR CDR3 region. TCRdb analysed the multiplex PCR reads with MiXCR anew, one entry per CDR3 protein. Among about 400,000 distinct CDR3 sequences, around a quarter were seen once, and the ten largest hold more than 60%. Sequencing was performed on blood. The receptor source for this set is a man in his fifties with Graves' hyperthyroidism.

This chain uses TRBV5-1 with TRBJ2-7; D call uncertain. The J call is doubtful: the DNA matches TRBJ2-1 better. This CDR3 has 12 amino acids. Per the germline V gene, CDR1 is SGHRS and CDR2 is YFSETQ. CDR3 loop: CASNTVFHEQFF. In nucleotides, the CDR3 is TGCGCCAGCAATACGGTGTTCCACGAGCAGTTCTTC.

This clonotype was seen a handful of times. The V and J genes are TRBV5-4 and TRBJ2-7, with TRBD2 matching 9 bases. Germline values: CDR1 SGHNT, CDR2 YYREEE (reference sequence). The CDR3 has 16 amino acids. The V segment lost 3 bases and the J segment 4 bases; nucleotides outside the gene matches: 11. CDR3 loop: CASSSGGTSHPYEQYF. The CDR3 DNA is TGTGCCAGCAGCTCCGGCGGGACTAGCCATCCATACGAGCAGTACTTC.

This clonotype was detected once. One end of the junction fails to match germline, which may point to a read error. CDR3 bases: TGCGCCAGCAACCAAGGAACCGGGACTTCCTACAATGAGCAGTTCTTC. Amino acids: CASNQGTGTSYNEQFF. The chain recombines TRBV11-2 with TRBJ2-1; maybe TRBD2 (6 bases). Germline values: CDR1 SGHAT, CDR2 FQNNGV. The CDR3 sequence is 16 residues long. The full variable domain, in which reference TRBV11-2 and TRBJ2-1 provide the parts outside the CDR3, is EAGVAQSPRYKIIEKRQSVAFWCNPISGHATLYWYQQILGQGPKLLIQFQNNGVVDDSQLPKDRFSAERLKGVDSTLKIQPAKLEDSAVYLCASNQGTGTSYNEQFFGPGTRLTVL.

There are a few counts of this clonotype. The chain joins TRBV30 to TRBJ2-1, with D unclear. The ends were cut back, 3 bases at V and 7 bases at J, with 13 bases in the middle. Germline lookup yields CDR1 GTSNPN and CDR2 SVGIG (reference sequence). The CDR3 is made up of 13 amino acids. CDR3 sequence reads: CAWSAVNGNEQFF. Here the CDR3 DNA reads TGTGCCTGGAGCGCCGTAAACGGGAATGAGCAGTTCTTC.

This clonotype was seen ten or more times. The CDR3 region has the DNA TGTGCCTGGAGTCGGAGGCTGGACACTGAAGCTTTCTTT. Translating gives CAWSRRLDTEAFF. The chain is built from TRBV30 and TRBJ1-1; D unclear. Germline V CDR1 and CDR2: GTSNPN, SVGIG (reference sequence). The CDR3 length is 13 residues. Trimming removed 2 bases from V and 3 bases from J, with 10 bases in between.

This rearrangement joins TRBV6-5 to TRBJ2-2, with D possibly TRBD1 on 5 matching bases. Trimming left V 4 bases short and J 0 bases short, with 9 bases between. There are 15 residues in the CDR3. Per the germline V gene, CDR1 is MNHEY and CDR2 is SVGAGI. DNA of the CDR3: TGTGCCAGCAGTTGGACAAATACGAACACCGGGGAGCTGTTTTTT. This codes for CASSWTNTNTGELFF.

The V call is TRBV6-5, the J call TRBJ2-1, with TRBD2 matching over 7 bases. Unmatched junction bases numbered 2, after V lost 0 bases and J lost 6 bases. CDR1 and CDR2 from the germline V gene are MNHEY and SVGAGI. This CDR3 spans 14 amino acids. The CDR3 loop reads CASSYSPGGNEQFF. In DNA, the CDR3 is TGTGCCAGCAGTTACTCACCGGGAGGCAATGAGCAGTTCTTC.

The chain combines TRBV28 with TRBJ2-1, with TRBD2 matching over 9 bases. The germline V gene encodes CDR1 MDHEN and CDR2 SYDVKM. CDR3 length: 16 residues. The J segment lost 9 bases and the V segment lost 1 base, leaving 10 bases of the junction unmatched. The CDR3 coding sequence is TGTGCCAGCAGTTTATTAGCGGGAGTGGTGTATTTTGAGCAGTTCTTC. Translating it yields CASSLLAGVVYFEQFF.

This clonotype showed up just a few times. The chain carries TRBV5-1 and TRBJ1-1, with TRBD1 identical over 8 bases. The CDR3 totals 18 residues. Germline V lookup: CDR1 SGHRS, CDR2 YFSETQ. J lost 0 bases, V lost 0 bases, and 10 bases had no gene match. The CDR3, as DNA: TGCGCCAGCAGCTTGGGACAGGGGATAAGTAGGGTGAACACTGAAGCTTTCTTT. Translated: CASSLGQGISRVNTEAFF.

This clonotype came up a few times. V is TRBV4-1 and J is TRBJ2-5, with 8 bases identical to TRBD2. J lost 5 bases, V lost 3 bases, and 8 bases had no gene match. From germline, CDR1 is MGHRA and CDR2 YSYEKL. The CDR3 runs to 15 residues. The CDR3 DNA follows: TGCGCCAGCAGCCAGGTCCCTACGGGAGGGGAGACCCAGTACTTC. This sequence encodes CASSQVPTGGETQYF.

The chain is built from TRBV20-1 and TRBJ1-2; 7 bases are shared with TRBD1. The germline CDR1 and CDR2 sequences are DFQATT and SNEGSKA (reference sequence). J gave up 1 base and V 6 bases, and 11 bases lay outside the gene matches. This CDR3 contains 15 residues. CDR3 DNA: TGCAGTGCCAACAAGCCGACAGGGTTTAACTATGGCTACACCTTC. Translated: CSANKPTGFNYGYTF.

The V gene is TRBV7-9, the J gene TRBJ1-1; D gene unclear. Between the trimmed V and J ends, which lost 1 base and 7 bases, there was a span of 10 bases. The length of the CDR3 is 13 residues. Germline values: CDR1 SEHNR, CDR2 FQNEAQ (reference sequence). The CDR3: CASSLGFDLEAFF. CDR3 bases: TGTGCCAGCAGCTTAGGATTCGACCTTGAAGCTTTCTTT.

This chain joins TRBV7-9 and TRBJ2-7, with D possibly being TRBD1 (6 bases). This CDR3 contains 16 residues. V was clipped by 1 base and J by 2 bases, with 15 bases between them. Germline V CDR1 and CDR2: SEHNR, FQNEAQ (reference sequence). CDR3 sequence: CASSLVRGGRTYEQYF. The DNA of the CDR3 is TGTGCCAGCAGCTTAGTTCGTGGGGGCCGTACCTACGAGCAGTACTTC.

The chain links TRBV27 to TRBJ2-3, with 11 bases that match TRBD2. V lost 10 bases and J lost 3; bases outside the gene matches: 12. This CDR3 contains 16 residues. Germline values: CDR1 MNHEY, CDR2 SMNVEV (reference sequence). Written as DNA, the CDR3 is TGTGCCACCAGCTCTCGGCTAGCGGGAGGAACAGATACGCAGTATTTT. Its protein is CATSSRLAGGTDTQYF.

This clonotype was observed once. The chain combines TRBV28 with TRBJ2-7; D perhaps matches TRBD2 (6 bases). Per the germline V gene, CDR1 is MDHEN and CDR2 is SYDVKM. The V end was cut by 5 bases, the J end by 3 bases, with 17 bases between. There are 15 residues in the CDR3. CDR3 DNA sequence: TGTGCCAGCAGTCCCCACAGCACGGAGGGCTACGAGCAGTACTTC. It specifies CASSPHSTEGYEQYF.

This clonotype was observed many times. This chain joins TRBV29-1 and TRBJ2-7; TRBD1 matches at 7 bases. Per the germline V gene, CDR1 is SQVTM and CDR2 is ANQGSEA. V dropped 6 bases and J dropped 2; count of bases not matched to a gene: 1. The length of the CDR3 is 11 residues. The CDR3 DNA reads as TGCAGCGTCGGGACAGCCTACGAGCAGTACTTC. Translating gives CSVGTAYEQYF.

This clonotype was recorded a few times. This chain links TRBV6-4 with TRBJ1-2; no clear D gene. The germline CDR1 and CDR2 sequences are MRHNA and SNTAGT. Trimming took off 3 bases at V and 5 bases at J, with 10 bases between the two ends. This CDR3 comprises 13 residues. In DNA, the CDR3 is TGTGCCAGCAGTGAACGTCCTTTTTATGGCTACACCTTC. The encoded protein is CASSERPFYGYTF.